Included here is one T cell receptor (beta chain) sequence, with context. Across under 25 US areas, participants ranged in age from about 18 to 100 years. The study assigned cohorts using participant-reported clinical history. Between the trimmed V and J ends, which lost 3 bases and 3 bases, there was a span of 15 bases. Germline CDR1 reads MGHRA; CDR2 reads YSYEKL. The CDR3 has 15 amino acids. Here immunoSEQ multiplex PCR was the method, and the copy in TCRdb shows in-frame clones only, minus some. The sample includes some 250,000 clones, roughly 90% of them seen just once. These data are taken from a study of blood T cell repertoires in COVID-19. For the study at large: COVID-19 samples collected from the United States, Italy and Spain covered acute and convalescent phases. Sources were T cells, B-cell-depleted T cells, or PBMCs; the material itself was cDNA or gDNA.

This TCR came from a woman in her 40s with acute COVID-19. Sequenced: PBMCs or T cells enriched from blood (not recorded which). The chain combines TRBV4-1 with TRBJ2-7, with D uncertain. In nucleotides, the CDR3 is TGCGCCAGCAGCCACGGTATAGGCGGCGGCTACGAGCAGTACTTC. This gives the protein CASSHGIGGGYEQYF.